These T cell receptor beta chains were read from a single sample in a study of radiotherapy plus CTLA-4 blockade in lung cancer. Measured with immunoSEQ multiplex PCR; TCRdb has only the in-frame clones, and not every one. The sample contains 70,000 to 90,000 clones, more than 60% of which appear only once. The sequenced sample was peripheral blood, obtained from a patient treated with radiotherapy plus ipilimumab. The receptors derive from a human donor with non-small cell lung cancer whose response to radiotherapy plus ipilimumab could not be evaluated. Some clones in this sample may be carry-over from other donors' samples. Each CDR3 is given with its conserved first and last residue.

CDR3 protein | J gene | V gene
CATSRGGNTEAFF | TRBJ1-1 | TRBV6-1
CATREETQYF | TRBJ2-5 | TRBV6-1
CASSQDLTPNYGYTF | TRBJ1-2 | TRBV4-1
CASKAQGFYEQYF | TRBJ2-7 | TRBV28
CASSLMGQGWIGETQYF | TRBJ2-5 | TRBV7-2
CASSRGQGGSPLHF | TRBJ1-6 | TRBV5-4
CAASRAAGEETQYF | TRBJ2-5 | TRBV15
CAISESRLAGSPRTDTQYF | TRBJ2-3 | TRBV10-3
CASRDIFYQYF | TRBJ2-7 | TRBV6-5
CASSPRQVETQYF | TRBJ2-5 | TRBV14
CASSPRQGAGYGYTF | TRBJ1-2 | TRBV28
CASSADRAREQYF | TRBJ2-5 | TRBV7-9
CASSPGRGEQFF | TRBJ2-1 | TRBV18
CSVESSYNEQFF | TRBJ2-1 | TRBV29-1
CASSLSLWTRGETQYF | TRBJ2-5 | TRBV28
CASSPQGANTEAFF | TRBJ1-1 | TRBV7-9
CASSLAGQNYGYTF | TRBJ1-2 | TRBV11-2
CASSPVEGAGANVLTF | TRBJ2-6 | TRBV18
CASSGGKLNTEAFF | TRBJ1-1 | TRBV7-9
CASSLGLAGGQDEQFF | TRBJ2-1 | TRBV5-8
CASSSREGGNEQFF | TRBJ2-1 | TRBV11-3
CASSPGQGYYTF | TRBJ1-2 | TRBV18
CASRNGTGVSTGELFF | TRBJ2-2 | TRBV9
CASSLTPGGLQETQYF | TRBJ2-5 | TRBV5-1
CASSLAVLAVNEQFF | TRBJ2-1 | TRBV7-2
CSVDALGGGAFF | TRBJ1-1 | TRBV29-1
CASSYGTSSTDTQYF | TRBJ2-3 | TRBV7-3
CASSRDRGKVAFF | TRBJ1-1 | TRBV28
CASGHSTDTQYF | TRBJ2-3 | TRBV12-5
CASSSFSSYEQYF | TRBJ2-7 | TRBV7-9
CASGGTARLEKLFF | TRBJ1-4 | TRBV6-1
CASSVRGGGNTIYF | TRBJ1-3 | TRBV9
CASSLSGLVYEQYF | TRBJ2-7 | TRBV28
CASTTPGSQSYEQYF | TRBJ2-7 | TRBV28
CASRGQEIYGYTF | TRBJ1-2 | TRBV5-1
CASSLAGEGYTF | TRBJ1-2 | TRBV5-1
CASSVDQGTYGYTF | TRBJ1-2 | TRBV9
CASSVESDLGNTIYF | TRBJ1-3 | TRBV9
CASSLVQNYGYTF | TRBJ1-2 | TRBV7-2
CASSVVGTGGSGELFF | TRBJ2-2 | TRBV9
CASSYLTGGSPLHF | TRBJ1-6 | TRBV6-5
CASSFRGGTEAFF | TRBJ1-1 | TRBV28
CASSPWTGRRAGANVLTF | TRBJ2-6 | TRBV19
CASGQGAQAFF | TRBJ1-1 | TRBV6-6
CASSPPTGNTEAFF | TRBJ1-1 | TRBV18
CASSLRQAIGTIYF | TRBJ1-3 | TRBV27
CASSLGLEGYGYTF | TRBJ1-2 | TRBV7-9